This entry is about one T cell receptor beta chain. As yet, its antigen is unknown. This entry belongs to a study of T cell responses to AZD1222 COVID-19 vaccine. General observations from the study: Once two AZD1222 doses were given, Spike-specific TCR breadth and depth went up. Samples come after the peak T cell response, not at day 14. The sample set comprised mostly white British donors with more females, and clonal diversity was possibly underestimated. Mapped onto spike, vaccine-associated CD4 TCRs spanned it and were dominant at 160-218 and 743-854.

CDR1 and CDR2 from the germline V gene are SGHVS and FQNEAQ. V was pared by 3 bases and J by 4 bases, with 4 bases of the junction left unmatched. This CDR3 comprises 15 residues. Profiling relied on immunoSEQ multiplex PCR, and the TCRdb table lists in-frame clones only, not all of them. The sample includes 95,000 to 110,000 clones, approximately 90% of them seen just once. The TCR sequence derives from an adult in good health. Sequencing was performed on peripheral blood, taken on day 0 of AZD1222 vaccination. V gene TRBV7-8 combines with J gene TRBJ2-3; 10 bases line up with TRBD2. CDR3 bases: TGTGCCAGCAGCTTTCCTAGCGGGAGCGCAGATACGCAGTATTTT. Translated, it gives CASSFPSGSADTQYF.